This passage covers 14 T cell receptor beta chains from one sample sequenced in a study of blood T cell repertoires in COVID-19. Data came from immunoSEQ multiplex PCR; TCRdb stores just in-frame clones and leaves some out. In the table there are around 230,000 clones, 80% to 85% of which are singletons. Sequencing used peripheral blood. The receptors stem from a man aged 35-49 years with acute or convalescent COVID-19.

The rearrangement joins TRBV5-1 to TRBJ2-3, with 8 positions matching TRBD2. The CDR3 has 14 residues. Germline CDR1 reads SGHRS; CDR2 reads YFSETQ. Trimming cost V 4 bases and J 3 bases; bases outside gene matches: 4. The CDR3 region has the DNA TGCGCCAGCAGCGTCAAGCGGGAGACAGATACGCAGTATTTT. The encoded protein is CASSVKRETDTQYF.

The CDR3 DNA reads TGTGCCAGCAGCTTACCGGGGAACAATCAGCCCCAGCATTTT. Amino acid sequence: CASSLPGNNQPQHF. V and J are TRBV7-9 and TRBJ1-5, with D uncertain. Between the trimmed V and J ends, which lost 2 bases and 3 bases, there was a span of 8 bases. Germline V gives CDR1 SEHNR, CDR2 FQNEAQ (reference sequence). There are 14 residues in the CDR3.

The J gene is TRBJ1-5, the V gene TRBV19; D not resolved. V dropped 5 bases and J dropped 3 bases, with 8 bases sitting between them. From germline, CDR1 is LNHDA and CDR2 SQIVND (reference sequence). The CDR3 consists of 13 residues. CDR3 sequence (DNA): TGTGCCAGTAGTCCCTCCCCCAATCAGCCCCAGCATTTT. Encoded protein: CASSPSPNQPQHF.

As regards this clone: At one of its ends the junction is not consistent with the germline gene, which may arise from a read error. V usage is TRBV30 and J usage is TRBJ1-2; D is possibly TRBD1 (6 bases). Germline loops: CDR1 GTSNPN, CDR2 SVGIG (reference sequence). This CDR3 is built from 13 residues. The CDR3 DNA reads TGTGCCTGGAGCGCTAACCACAGGGTGAGGCCGAACTTC. It yields the protein CAWSANHRVRPNF.

The chain couples TRBV3-1 (or the pseudogene TRBV3-2) to TRBJ1-1; no firm D call. V was cut by 1 base and J by 3 bases, with 12 bases left in between. The CDR3 runs to 15 residues. The germline gives CDR1 LGHDT, CDR2 YNNKEL (reference sequence). The CDR3 DNA reads as TGTGCCAGCAGCCAAGGCTGGGTTCAGGACACTGAAGCTTTCTTT. The encoded protein is CASSQGWVQDTEAFF.

The chain employs TRBV10-3 and TRBJ1-3; D uncertain. CDR1 is ENHRY and CDR2 is SYGVKD in the germline V gene. V was clipped by 6 bases and J by 0 bases, with 12 bases between them. The CDR3 covers 15 residues. The CDR3 loop is CAIRAMEGSGNTIYF. Written as DNA, the CDR3 is TGTGCCATCAGGGCGATGGAGGGCTCTGGAAACACCATATATTTT.

The chain has TRBV11-2 and TRBJ1-1; D might be TRBD1 (5 bases). This CDR3 comprises 15 residues. The germline V and J ends were trimmed by 1 base and 5 bases, with 14 bases remaining between them. CDR1 is SGHAT and CDR2 is FQNNGV in the germline V gene. The CDR3 protein is CASSLGQTGGTEAFF. For the CDR3, the DNA is TGTGCCAGCAGCTTAGGACAGACGGGGGGGACTGAAGCTTTCTTT.

V and J are TRBV6-5 and TRBJ2-5; maybe TRBD1 (6 bases). The CDR3 totals 12 residues. CDR1 is MNHEY, CDR2 SVGAGI, per germline. V gave up 6 bases and J gave up 5 bases, with 10 bases separating them. CDR3 sequence reads: CASRQGDETQYF. CDR3 sequence (DNA): TGTGCCAGCAGACAGGGAGATGAGACCCAGTACTTC.

This sequence joins TRBV15 and TRBJ1-6, with D possibly matching TRBD1 (6 bases). CDR1 and CDR2 from the germline V gene are LNHNV and YYDKDF (reference sequence). Trimming took off 0 bases at V and 9 bases at J, with 12 bases between the two ends. CDR3 length: 15 amino acids. The CDR3, as DNA: TGTGCCACCAGCAGAGATAGGGGGTACTCTTCACCCCTCCACTTT. This sequence encodes CATSRDRGYSSPLHF.

The chain recombines TRBV6-5 with TRBJ2-1, with 9 bases identical to TRBD1. The V gene's germline CDR1 is MNHEY and CDR2 SVGAGI. After removal of 7 bases from V and 4 bases from J, the junction contained 5 bases not matched to a gene. CDR3 size: 14 residues. CDR3 sequence (DNA): TGTGCCAGCATTCGGGACAGGGCTTACAATGAGCAGTTCTTC. Translated: CASIRDRAYNEQFF.

The chain links TRBV21-1 to TRBJ1-1; TRBD1, the table's D call, was not compared with the DNA. TRBV21-1 is a pseudogene. The CDR3 length is 16 residues. This chain's CDR3 is CASSSHRGRMNTEAFF. The CDR3 DNA reads as TGTGCCAGCAGCTCCCACAGGGGGAGAATGAACACTGAAGCTTTCTTT.

This clone was found once. The V and J genes are TRBV27 and TRBJ2-5; TRBD2 matches at 12 bases. Germline CDR1 is MNHEY and CDR2 is SMNVEV (reference sequence). The ends lost 6 bases at V and 6 bases at J; junction bases unmatched: 5. This CDR3 has 14 residues. The CDR3 here is CASSVLAGGKTQYF. CDR3 nucleotides: TGTGCCAGCAGCGTACTAGCGGGAGGCAAGACCCAGTACTTC.

The chain carries TRBV6-6 and TRBJ1-1; TRBD1 might be the D (5 bases). This CDR3 contains 14 residues. Germline V gene sequence: CDR1 MNHNY, CDR2 SVGAGI (reference sequence). Trimming pared 2 bases from V and 4 bases from J, leaving 11 bases between. The CDR3 is CASSYRSGGTEAFF. The CDR3 nucleotides read TGTGCCAGCAGTTACCGCTCGGGGGGCACTGAAGCTTTCTTT.

The chain has TRBV5-1 and TRBJ2-1; unclear D gene. Trimming left V 4 bases short and J 4 bases short, with 3 bases between. Germline V gives CDR1 SGHRS, CDR2 YFSETQ. The CDR3 runs to 11 residues. The CDR3 coding sequence is TGCGCCAGCAGCCAATACAATGAGCAGTTCTTC. It translates to CASSQYNEQFF.